These T cell receptor beta chains were read from a single sample in a study of blood T cell repertoires in COVID-19. The assay was immunoSEQ multiplex PCR, and TCRdb's table has in-frame clones only and misses some. The sample carries fewer than 350,000 clones, approximately 91% recorded once. Input material: PBMCs or T cells enriched from blood (not recorded which). These receptors all stem from a woman in her 30s who had recovered from COVID-19. The CDR3 runs from the conserved cysteine through the conserved F or W. A D gene is named only where the DNA matches it firmly. Clone size is stated in some rows and not others, as once, few, many or a class when expanded.

size	D	V	J	DNA	CDR3
few	TRBD1	TRBV10-3	TRBJ1-2	TGTGCCATCAGTGAGTCGGGACAGGGGGCTTCTAACTATGGCTACACCTTC	CAISESGQGASNYGYTF
-	-	TRBV11-3	TRBJ2-1	TGTGCCAGCACCCTTAGGACGGGGAATGAGCAGTTCTTC	CASTLRTGNEQFF
-	TRBD2	TRBV7-6	TRBJ2-3	TGTGCCAGCAGCAATCTAGCGGTAGGCACAGATACGCAGTATTTT	CASSNLAVGTDTQYF
once	-	TRBV5-1	TRBJ1-1	TGCGCCAGCAGCTCACTAGGGAGGGCAACGAACACTGAAGCTTTCTTT	CASSSLGRATNTEAFF
-	-	TRBV5-4	TRBJ2-7	TGTGCCAGCAGCTTGATACGGGGGGCGCTATACGAGCAGTACTTC	CASSLIRGALYEQYF
-	-	TRBV2	TRBJ1-3	TGTGCCAGCAGTGAAAACAGGGCTGGAAACACCATATATTTT	CASSENRAGNTIYF
-	TRBD1	TRBV19	TRBJ2-2	TGTGCCAGTAGTATACTCTGGGACAGGGGTTACACCGGGGAGCTGTTTTTT	CASSILWDRGYTGELFF
-	TRBD2	TRBV7-8	TRBJ2-1	TGTGCCAGCAGCGGACTAGCGGGCAATGAGCAGTTCTTC	CASSGLAGNEQFF
-	TRBD1	TRBV10-3	TRBJ1-2	TGTGCCATCAGCGCAGACAGGGTCTATGGCTACACCTTC	CAISADRVYGYTF
-	-	TRBV27	TRBJ2-1	TGTGCCAGCAGTCCGTCTCGTCTGGCAGATGAGCAGTTCTTC	CASSPSRLADEQFF